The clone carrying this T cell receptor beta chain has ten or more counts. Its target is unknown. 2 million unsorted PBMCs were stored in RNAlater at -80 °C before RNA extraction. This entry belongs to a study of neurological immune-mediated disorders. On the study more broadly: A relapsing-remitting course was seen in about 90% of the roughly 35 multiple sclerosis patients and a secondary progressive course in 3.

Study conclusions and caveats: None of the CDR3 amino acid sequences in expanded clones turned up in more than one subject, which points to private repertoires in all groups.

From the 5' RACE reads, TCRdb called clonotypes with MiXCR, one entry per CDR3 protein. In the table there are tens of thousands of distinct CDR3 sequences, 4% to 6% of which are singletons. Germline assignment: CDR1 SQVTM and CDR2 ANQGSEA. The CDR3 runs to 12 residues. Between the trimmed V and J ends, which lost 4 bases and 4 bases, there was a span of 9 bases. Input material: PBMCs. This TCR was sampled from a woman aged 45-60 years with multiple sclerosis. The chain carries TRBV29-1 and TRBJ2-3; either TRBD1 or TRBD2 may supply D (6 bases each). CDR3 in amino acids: CSVVRGADTQYF. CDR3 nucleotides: TGCAGCGTTGTGAGGGGGGCAGATACGCAGTATTTT.